This TCR beta chain emerged from a study of read filtering for tumor transcriptome and immune sequencing. In the study overall: Patients were approximately 18 male and 11 to 15 female, mean age approximately 70 years, range 47 to 80. After DNase treatment, RNA was made into whole-transcriptome libraries. Broader study findings: Compared with RNA-seq, IR-seq gave much higher clonotype depth and reliability. About 81.9% of IR-seq clonotypes had one read, totaling around 3.3% of reads; RNA-seq: 74.6% and 44.6%.

Germline V gene data show CDR1 as SGHRS and CDR2 as YFSETQ. The CDR3 has 15 amino acids. V lost 4 bases and J 4 bases, leaving 14 bases between the germline ends. In its sample, this clonotype was seen many times. Its target is unknown. This library used about 360 ng RNA and molecular barcoded adaptors spanning alpha/delta and beta/gamma chains. TCRdb itself ran the reads through MiXCR, one entry per CDR3 protein. The data show 90,000 or so distinct CDR3 sequences, about a fifth seen once. The receptor was derived from a donor older than 35 with multiple myeloma. The sequenced sample consisted of a population of CD138-negative cells sorted from bone marrow. The chain has TRBV5-1 and TRBJ2-2; D is uncertain. DNA of the CDR3: TGCGCCAGCAGCGAAAGGCCCTCGAGCACCGGGGAGCTGTTTTTT. Translation gives CASSERPSSTGELFF.